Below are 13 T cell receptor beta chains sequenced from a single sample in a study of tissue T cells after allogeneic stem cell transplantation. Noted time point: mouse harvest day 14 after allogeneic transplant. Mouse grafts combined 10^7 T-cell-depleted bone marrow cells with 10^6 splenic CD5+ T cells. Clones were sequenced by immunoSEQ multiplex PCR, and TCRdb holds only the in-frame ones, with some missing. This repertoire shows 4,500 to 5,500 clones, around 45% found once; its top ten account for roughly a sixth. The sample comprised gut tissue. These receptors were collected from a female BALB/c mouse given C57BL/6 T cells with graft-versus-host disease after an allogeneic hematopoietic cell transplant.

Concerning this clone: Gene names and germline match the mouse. The covered CDR3 bases are TGCTCCAGCAGTCAATCCCAGGGGGCAGGTGAACAGTAC. It translates to CSSSQSQGAGEQY. The entire CDR3 reads CSSSQSQGAGEQYF. V and J are TRBV23 and TRBJ2-7; the table's D call TRBD1 went unverified against the DNA. The CDR3 end is not reached by the read, which stops 1 residue before it; the germline J gene fills it in. The CDR3 contains 14 residues. CDR1 KGHTA and CDR2 FQNQQP come from the germline V gene.

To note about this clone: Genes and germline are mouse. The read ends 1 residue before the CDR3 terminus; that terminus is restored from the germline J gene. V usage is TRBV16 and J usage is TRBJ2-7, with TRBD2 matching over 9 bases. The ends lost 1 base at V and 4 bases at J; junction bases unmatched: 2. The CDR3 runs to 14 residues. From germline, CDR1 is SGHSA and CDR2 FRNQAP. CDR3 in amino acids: CASSLGGLGYEQYF. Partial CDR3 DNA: TGTGCAAGCAGCTTAGGGGGACTGGGTTATGAACAGTAC. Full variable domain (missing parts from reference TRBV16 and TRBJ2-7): NAGVIQTPRHKVTGKGQEATLWCEPISGHSAVFWYRQTIVQGLEFLTYFRNQAPIDDSGMPKERFSAQMPNQSHSTLKIQSTQPQDSAVYLCASSLGGLGYEQYFGPGTRLTVL.

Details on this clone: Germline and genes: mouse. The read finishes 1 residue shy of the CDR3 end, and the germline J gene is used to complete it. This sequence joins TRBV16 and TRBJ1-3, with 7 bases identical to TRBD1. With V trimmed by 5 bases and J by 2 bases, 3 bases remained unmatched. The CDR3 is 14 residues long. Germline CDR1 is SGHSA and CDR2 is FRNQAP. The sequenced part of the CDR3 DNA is TGTGCAAGCAGCCCCCAGGGGGCTGGAAATACGCTCTAT. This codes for CASSPQGAGNTLY. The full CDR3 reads CASSPQGAGNTLYF.

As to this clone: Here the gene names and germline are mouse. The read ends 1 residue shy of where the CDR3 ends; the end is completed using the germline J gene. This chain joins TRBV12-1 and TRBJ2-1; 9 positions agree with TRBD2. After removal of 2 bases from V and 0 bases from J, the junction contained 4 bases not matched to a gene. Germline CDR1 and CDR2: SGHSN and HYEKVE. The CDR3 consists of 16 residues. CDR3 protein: CASSPWTGVNYAEQFF. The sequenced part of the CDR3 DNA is TGTGCCAGCTCTCCCTGGACTGGGGTTAACTATGCTGAGCAGTTC.

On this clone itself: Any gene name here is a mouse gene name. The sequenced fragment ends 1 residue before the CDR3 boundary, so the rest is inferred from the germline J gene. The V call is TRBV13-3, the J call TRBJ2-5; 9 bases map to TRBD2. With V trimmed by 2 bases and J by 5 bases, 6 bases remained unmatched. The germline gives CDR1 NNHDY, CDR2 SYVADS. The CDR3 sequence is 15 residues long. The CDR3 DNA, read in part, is TGTGCCAGCAGTGACTGGGGGGGGCGCGGAGACACCCAGTAC. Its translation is CASSDWGGRGDTQY. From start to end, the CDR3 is CASSDWGGRGDTQYF.

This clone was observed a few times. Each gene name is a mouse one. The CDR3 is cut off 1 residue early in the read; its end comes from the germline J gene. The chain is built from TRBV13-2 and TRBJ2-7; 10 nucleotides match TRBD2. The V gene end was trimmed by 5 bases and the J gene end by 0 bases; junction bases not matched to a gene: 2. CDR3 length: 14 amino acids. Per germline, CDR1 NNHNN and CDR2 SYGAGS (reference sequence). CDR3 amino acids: CASGGLGSSYEQYF. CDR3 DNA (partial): TGTGCCAGCGGGGGACTGGGGAGCTCCTATGAACAGTAC.

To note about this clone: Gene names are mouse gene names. The CDR3 spells CASSPGTKNTLYF. CDR3 DNA, as far as it was read: TGTGCCAGCAGTCCGGGGACAAAAAACACCTTGTAC. This sequence joins TRBV26 and TRBJ2-4; D possibly corresponds to TRBD1 (6 bases). Read coverage stops 1 residue before the CDR3 terminus; the germline J gene supplies the remainder. The germline gives CDR1 KGHPV, CDR2 FQNQEV (reference sequence). V lost 4 bases, J lost 4 bases, and 9 bases lay in between. This CDR3 contains 13 residues. The full variable domain, rest sourced from reference TRBV26 and TRBJ2-4, is NSKVIQTPRYLVKGQGQKAKMRCIPEKGHPVVFWYQQNKNNEFKFLINFQNQEVLQQIDMTEKRFSAECPSNSPCSLEIQSSEAGDSALYLCASSPGTKNTLYFGAGTRLSVL.

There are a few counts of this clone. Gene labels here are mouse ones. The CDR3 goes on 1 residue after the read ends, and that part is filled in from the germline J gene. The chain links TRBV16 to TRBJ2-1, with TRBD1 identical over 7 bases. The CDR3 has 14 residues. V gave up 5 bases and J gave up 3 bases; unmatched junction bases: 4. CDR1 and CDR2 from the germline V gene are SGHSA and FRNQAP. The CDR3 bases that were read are TGTGCAAGCAGCCGACAGGGCTTCTATGCTGAGCAGTTC. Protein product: CASSRQGFYAEQF. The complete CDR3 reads CASSRQGFYAEQFF.

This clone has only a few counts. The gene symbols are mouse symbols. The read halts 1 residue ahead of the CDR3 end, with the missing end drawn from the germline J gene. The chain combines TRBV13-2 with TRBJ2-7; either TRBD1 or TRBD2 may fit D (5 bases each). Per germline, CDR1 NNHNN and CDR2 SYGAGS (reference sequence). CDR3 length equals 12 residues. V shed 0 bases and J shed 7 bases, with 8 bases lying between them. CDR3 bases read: TGTGCCAGCGGTGATGGGGGGAAGGAACAGTAC. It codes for CASGDGGKEQY. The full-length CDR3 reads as CASGDGGKEQYF.

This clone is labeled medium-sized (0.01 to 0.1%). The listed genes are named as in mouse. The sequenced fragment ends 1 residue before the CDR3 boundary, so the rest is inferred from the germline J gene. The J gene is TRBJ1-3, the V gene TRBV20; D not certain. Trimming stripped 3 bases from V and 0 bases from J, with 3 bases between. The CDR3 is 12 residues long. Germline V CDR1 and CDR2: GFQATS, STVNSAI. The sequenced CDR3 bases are TGTGGTGCTAGAAATTCTGGAAATACGCTCTAT. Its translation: CGARNSGNTLY. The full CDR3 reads CGARNSGNTLYF.

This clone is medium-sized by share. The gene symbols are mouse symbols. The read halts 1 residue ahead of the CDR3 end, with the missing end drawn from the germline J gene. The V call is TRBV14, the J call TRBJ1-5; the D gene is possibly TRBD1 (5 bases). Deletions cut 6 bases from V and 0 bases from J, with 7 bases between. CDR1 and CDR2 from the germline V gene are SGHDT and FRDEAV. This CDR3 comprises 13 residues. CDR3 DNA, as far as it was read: TGTGCCAGCACGGGGGATAACAACCAGGCTCCGCTT. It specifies CASTGDNNQAPL. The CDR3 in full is CASTGDNNQAPLF.

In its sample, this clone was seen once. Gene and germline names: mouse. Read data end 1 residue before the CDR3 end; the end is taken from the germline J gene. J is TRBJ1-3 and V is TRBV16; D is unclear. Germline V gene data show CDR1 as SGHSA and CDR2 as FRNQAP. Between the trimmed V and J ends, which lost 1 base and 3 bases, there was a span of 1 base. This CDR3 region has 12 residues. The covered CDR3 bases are TGTGCAAGCAGCTTAGTTGGAAATACGCTCTAT. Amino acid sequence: CASSLVGNTLY. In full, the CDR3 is CASSLVGNTLYF.

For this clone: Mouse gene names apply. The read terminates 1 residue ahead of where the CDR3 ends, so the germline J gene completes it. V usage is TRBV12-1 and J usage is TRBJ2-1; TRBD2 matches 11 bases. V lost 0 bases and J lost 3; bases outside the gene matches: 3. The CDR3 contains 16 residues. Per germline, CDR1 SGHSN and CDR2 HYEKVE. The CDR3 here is CASSLGLGGLYAEQFF. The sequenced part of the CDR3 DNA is TGTGCCAGCTCTCTCGGACTGGGGGGCCTCTATGCTGAGCAGTTC.